This T cell receptor (beta chain) was identified during a study of blood T cell repertoires in COVID-19. The overall study: From T cells, B-cell-depleted T cells, or PBMCs came the material, which was cDNA or gDNA.

Trimming took off 3 bases at V and 7 bases at J, with 11 bases between the two ends. The CDR3 consists of 13 residues. Germline CDR1 reads SGHKS; CDR2 reads YYEKEE (reference sequence). Measured with immunoSEQ multiplex PCR; TCRdb has only the in-frame clones, and not every one. The sample has 350,000 to 450,000 clones; over 75% are singletons. This chain joins TRBV5-5 and TRBJ1-5; perhaps TRBD1 as D (5 bases). Sequenced sample: PBMCs or T cells enriched from blood (not recorded which). The TCR originated in a man aged 25-40 years who had recovered from COVID-19. In nucleotides, the CDR3 is TGTGCCAGCAGCTCCGCCTGGGGCCAGCCCCAGCATTTT. It codes for CASSSAWGQPQHF. Full variable domain (rest looked up from reference TRBV5-5 and TRBJ1-5): DAGVTQSPTHLIKTRGQQVTLRCSPISGHKSVSWYQQVLGQGPQFIFQYYEKEERGRGNFPDRFSARQFPNYSSELNVNALLLGDSALYLCASSSAWGQPQHFGDGTRLSIL.